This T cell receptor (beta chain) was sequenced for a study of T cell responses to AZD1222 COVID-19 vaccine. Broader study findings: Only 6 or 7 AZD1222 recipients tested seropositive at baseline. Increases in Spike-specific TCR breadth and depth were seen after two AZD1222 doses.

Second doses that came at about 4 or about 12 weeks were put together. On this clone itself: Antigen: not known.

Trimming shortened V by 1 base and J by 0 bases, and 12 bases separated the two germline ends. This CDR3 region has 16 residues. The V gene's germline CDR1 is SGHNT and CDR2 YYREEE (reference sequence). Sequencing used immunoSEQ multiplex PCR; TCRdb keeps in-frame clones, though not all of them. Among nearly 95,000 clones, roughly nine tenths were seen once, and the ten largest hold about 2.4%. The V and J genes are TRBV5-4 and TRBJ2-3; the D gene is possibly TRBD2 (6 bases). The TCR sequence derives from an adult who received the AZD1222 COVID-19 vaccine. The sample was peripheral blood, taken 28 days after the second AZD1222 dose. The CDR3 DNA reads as TGTGCCAGCAGCTTGTCGGTAGCGGCGAGCACAGATACGCAGTATTTT. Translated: CASSLSVAASTDTQYF.